This T cell receptor beta chain is from a study of blood T cell repertoires in COVID-19. Germline values: CDR1 SGHNT, CDR2 YENEEA. Trimming cost V 6 bases and J 7 bases, with 22 bases left between them. The CDR3 has 16 amino acids. Original handling: Amplifying reference gene primers gave estimates of nucleated cell counts. Produced via immunoSEQ multiplex PCR; TCRdb's table is partial and in-frame only. That table gives V, J and clone size, and the DNA gave D and trimming. The sample carries 250,000 to 350,000 clones, around 91% recorded once. The rearrangement uses TRBV11-3 and TRBJ1-5; weak D call: TRBD1 (6 bases). Material for sequencing was peripheral blood. The source of this sequence is a woman aged 55-69 years with acute or convalescent COVID-19. CDR3 bases: TGTGCCAGCAGTTCACAGGGCTGGTGGAACGGACAGCCCCAGCATTTT. Its translation is CASSSQGWWNGQPQHF.